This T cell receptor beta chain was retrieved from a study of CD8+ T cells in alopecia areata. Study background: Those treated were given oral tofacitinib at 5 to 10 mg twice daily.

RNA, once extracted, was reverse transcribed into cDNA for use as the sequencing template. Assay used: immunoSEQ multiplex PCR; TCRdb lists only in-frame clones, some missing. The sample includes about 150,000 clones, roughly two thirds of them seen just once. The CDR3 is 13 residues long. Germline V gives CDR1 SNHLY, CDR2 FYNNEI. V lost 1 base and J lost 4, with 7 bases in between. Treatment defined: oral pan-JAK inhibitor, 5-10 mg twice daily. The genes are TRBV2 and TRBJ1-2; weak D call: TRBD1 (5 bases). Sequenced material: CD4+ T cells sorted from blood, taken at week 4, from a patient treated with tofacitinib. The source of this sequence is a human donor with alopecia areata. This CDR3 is CASSEGGGYGYTF. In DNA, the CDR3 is TGTGCCAGCAGTGAAGGGGGGGGCTATGGCTACACCTTC. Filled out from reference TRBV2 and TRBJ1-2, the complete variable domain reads EPEVTQTPSHQVTQMGQEVILRCVPISNHLYFYWYRQILGQKVEFLVSFYNNEISEKSEIFDDQFSVERPDGSNFTLKIRSTKLEDSAMYFCASSEGGGYGYTFGSGTRLTVV.